Below, 10 T cell receptor beta chains from the same sample are listed, as sequenced in a study of shared clonotypes between healthy human individuals. Only CD45RO-negative cells positively selected for CCR7 counted as naive CD8 cells, so terminally differentiated effector memory CD45RA+ cells were excluded. Method: immunoSEQ multiplex PCR; TCRdb's copy keeps in-frame clones and lacks some. The top ten clones hold 1.5% to 2% of a sample with millions of clones, roughly 91% of them seen once. The sample consisted of naive CD8+ T cells from PBMCs. Every receptor here comes from a man aged 18 to 30 in good health. Some clones in this sample may be carry-over from other donors' samples.

The V gene is TRBV19, the J gene TRBJ1-1; D is unclear. This CDR3 comprises 14 residues. Per the germline V gene, CDR1 is LNHDA and CDR2 is SQIVND (reference sequence). V dropped 5 bases and J dropped 7 bases, with 17 bases sitting between them. CDR3 DNA: TGTGCCAGTAGTCCGAAGGCCCACAATATTGAAGCTTTCTTT. Translation: CASSPKAHNIEAFF.

This chain connects TRBV30 to TRBJ2-5; D remains unclear. The CDR3 loop spans 14 amino acids. V was trimmed by 0 bases and J by 5 bases, leaving 13 bases between them. The germline gives CDR1 GTSNPN, CDR2 SVGIG (reference sequence). This chain's CDR3 is CAWSVGSLRETQYF. The CDR3, as DNA: TGTGCCTGGAGTGTAGGATCTCTGAGGGAGACCCAGTACTTC.

This clone was seen a single time. This chain connects TRBV27 to TRBJ2-5, with TRBD1 matching 7 bases. This CDR3 spans 14 amino acids. J was trimmed by 5 bases and V by 3 bases; bases with no gene match: 6. Germline CDR1 is MNHEY and CDR2 is SMNVEV (reference sequence). The CDR3 bases are TGTGCCAGCAGTTTTCGGCAGGGGGTGGAGACCCAGTACTTC. This codes for CASSFRQGVETQYF.

This clone was seen a few times. The chain employs TRBV19 and TRBJ1-2; D gene unclear. The V end lost 4 bases, the J end lost 5 bases, and 11 bases lay between the germline ends. Germline values: CDR1 LNHDA, CDR2 SQIVND (reference sequence). The CDR3 length is 13 residues. In nucleotides, the CDR3 is TGTGCCAGTAGTAGTACAGCTCTATATGGCTACACCTTC. This gives the protein CASSSTALYGYTF. The full variable domain, its missing parts supplied by reference TRBV19 and TRBJ1-2, is DGGITQSPKYLFRKEGQNVTLSCEQNLNHDAMYWYRQDPGQGLRLIYYSQIVNDFQKGDIAEGYSVSREKKESFPLTVTSAQKNPTAFYLCASSSTALYGYTFGSGTRLTVV.

The V call is TRBV7-9, the J call TRBJ2-5, with D perhaps being TRBD1 or TRBD2 (5 bases each). Germline V gene lookup returns CDR1 SEHNR and CDR2 FQNEAQ (reference sequence). The germline V and J ends were trimmed by 5 bases and 1 base, with 11 bases remaining between them. The CDR3 has 14 amino acids. DNA of the CDR3: TGTGCCAGCAGCAAGATGGGGGTCCAAGAGACCCAGTACTTC. The encoded protein is CASSKMGVQETQYF.

The CDR3 DNA reads as TGTGCCAGCAGTCATCCCGGGACAGGGAAGGATGGTGAGCAGTACTTC. It codes for CASSHPGTGKDGEQYF. The chain uses TRBV2 and TRBJ2-7; 9 bases align to TRBD1. The V gene end was trimmed by 5 bases and the J gene end by 7 bases; junction bases not matched to a gene: 15. This CDR3 is 16 amino acids long. The germline CDR1 and CDR2 sequences are SNHLY and FYNNEI. Variable domain in full (rest from reference TRBV2 and TRBJ2-7): EPEVTQTPSHQVTQMGQEVILRCVPISNHLYFYWYRQILGQKVEFLVSFYNNEISEKSEIFDDQFSVERPDGSNFTLKIRSTKLEDSAMYFCASSHPGTGKDGEQYFGPGTRLTVT.

The chain couples TRBV6-5 to TRBJ2-1; TRBD2 agrees at 11 bases. The CDR3 length is 16 residues. Per germline, CDR1 MNHEY and CDR2 SVGAGI. J was trimmed by 6 bases and V by 4 bases; bases with no gene match: 8. In nucleotides, the CDR3 is TGTGCCAGCAGTTCAGGGCTAGCGGGAGGAGGCAATGAGCAGTTCTTC. Protein product: CASSSGLAGGGNEQFF.

This chain links TRBV10-2 with TRBJ2-5, with D perhaps TRBD1 or TRBD2 (6 bases each). Between the trimmed V and J ends, which lost 8 bases and 0 bases, there was a span of 16 bases. Germline V gene data show CDR1 as WSHSY and CDR2 as SAAADI. This CDR3 has 15 amino acids. The CDR3 DNA is TGCGCCAGCTGGTCGGGGGACAACTACCAAGAGACCCAGTACTTC. Amino acids: CASWSGDNYQETQYF.

The table lists this clone with a few counts. The chain has TRBV27 and TRBJ2-1, with D uncertain. CDR3 length equals 14 residues. V lost 3 bases and J 5 bases, leaving 11 bases between the germline ends. The germline V gene has CDR1 MNHEY and CDR2 SMNVEV (reference sequence). CDR3 sequence (DNA): TGTGCCAGCAGTTTTATGAGTTGGGACAATGAGCAGTTCTTC. Residues: CASSFMSWDNEQFF.

This clone was found once. V usage is TRBV5-6 and J usage is TRBJ2-7; TRBD2 aligns across 7 bases. CDR1 and CDR2 from the germline V gene are SGHDT and YYEEEE. J gave up 2 bases and V 3 bases, and 5 bases lay outside the gene matches. The CDR3 is made up of 14 amino acids. The CDR3 DNA sequence: TGTGCCAGCAGCTCCGGGGGGTATACCTACGAGCAGTACTTC. Translation gives CASSSGGYTYEQYF. Full variable domain (missing parts from reference TRBV5-6 and TRBJ2-7): DAGVTQSPTHLIKTRGQQVTLRCSPKSGHDTVSWYQQALGQGPQFIFQYYEEEERQRGNFPDRFSGHQFPNYSSELNVNALLLGDSALYLCASSSGGYTYEQYFGPGTRLTVT.